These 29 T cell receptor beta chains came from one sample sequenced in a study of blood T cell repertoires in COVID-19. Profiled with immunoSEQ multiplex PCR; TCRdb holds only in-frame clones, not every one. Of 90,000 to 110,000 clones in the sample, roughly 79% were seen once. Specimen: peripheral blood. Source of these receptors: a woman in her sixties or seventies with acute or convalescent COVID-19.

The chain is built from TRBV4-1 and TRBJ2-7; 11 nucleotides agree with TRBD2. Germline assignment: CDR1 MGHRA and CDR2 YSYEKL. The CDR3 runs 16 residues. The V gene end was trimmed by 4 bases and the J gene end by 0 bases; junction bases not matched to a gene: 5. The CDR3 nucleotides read TGCGCCAGCAGCCCGGGACTAGCGGAGAGCTCCTACGAGCAGTACTTC. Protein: CASSPGLAESSYEQYF.

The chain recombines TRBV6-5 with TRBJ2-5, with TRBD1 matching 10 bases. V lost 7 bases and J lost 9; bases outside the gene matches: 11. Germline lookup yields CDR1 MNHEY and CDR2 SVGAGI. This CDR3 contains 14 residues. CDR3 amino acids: CASTPRDRGRSQYF. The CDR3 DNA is TGTGCCAGCACCCCTCGGGACAGGGGCCGATCCCAGTACTTC.

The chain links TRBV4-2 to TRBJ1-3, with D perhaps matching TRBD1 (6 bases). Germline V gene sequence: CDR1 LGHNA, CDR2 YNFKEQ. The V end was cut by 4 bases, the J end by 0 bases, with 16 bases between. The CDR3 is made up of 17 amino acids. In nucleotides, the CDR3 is TGTGCCAGCAGCCGACAGGCCGGACGGAGCTCTGGAAACACCATATATTTT. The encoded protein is CASSRQAGRSSGNTIYF.

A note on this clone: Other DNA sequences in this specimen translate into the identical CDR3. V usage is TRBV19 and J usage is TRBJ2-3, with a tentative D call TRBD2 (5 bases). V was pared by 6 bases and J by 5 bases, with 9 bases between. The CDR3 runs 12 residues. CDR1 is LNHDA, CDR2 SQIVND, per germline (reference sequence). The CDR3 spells CASRLAGDTQYF. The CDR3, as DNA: TGTGCCAGTAGGCTGGCGGGAGATACGCAGTATTTT. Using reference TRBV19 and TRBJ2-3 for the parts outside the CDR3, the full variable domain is DGGITQSPKYLFRKEGQNVTLSCEQNLNHDAMYWYRQDPGQGLRLIYYSQIVNDFQKGDIAEGYSVSREKKESFPLTVTSAQKNPTAFYLCASRLAGDTQYFGPGTRLTVL.

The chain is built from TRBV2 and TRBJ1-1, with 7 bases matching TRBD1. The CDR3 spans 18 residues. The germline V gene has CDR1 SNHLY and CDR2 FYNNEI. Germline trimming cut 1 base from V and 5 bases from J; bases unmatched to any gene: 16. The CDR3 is CASSEVSTGVRRGTEAFF. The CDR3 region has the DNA TGTGCCAGCAGTGAAGTTTCTACAGGGGTCCGTAGGGGAACTGAAGCTTTCTTT.

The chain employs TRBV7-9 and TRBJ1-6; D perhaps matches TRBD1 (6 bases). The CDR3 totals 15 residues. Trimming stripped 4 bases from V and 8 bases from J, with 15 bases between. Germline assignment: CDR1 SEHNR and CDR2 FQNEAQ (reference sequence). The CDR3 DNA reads TGTGCCAGCAGCTATGGACATGCAGGGGATTCACCCCTCCACTTT. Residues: CASSYGHAGDSPLHF.

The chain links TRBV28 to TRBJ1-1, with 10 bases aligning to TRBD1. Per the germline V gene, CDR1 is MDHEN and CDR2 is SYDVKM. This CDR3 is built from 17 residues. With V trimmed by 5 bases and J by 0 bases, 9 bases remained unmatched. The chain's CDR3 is CASSATGTGAMNTEAFF. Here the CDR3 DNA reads TGTGCCAGCAGTGCCACCGGGACAGGGGCTATGAACACTGAAGCTTTCTTT.

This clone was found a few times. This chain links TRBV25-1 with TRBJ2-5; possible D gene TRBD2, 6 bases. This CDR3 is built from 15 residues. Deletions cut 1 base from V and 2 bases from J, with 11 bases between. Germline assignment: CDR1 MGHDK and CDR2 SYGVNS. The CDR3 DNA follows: TGTGCCAGCAGTGAATTAGGGCTAGCGCAAGAGACCCAGTACTTC. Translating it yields CASSELGLAQETQYF.

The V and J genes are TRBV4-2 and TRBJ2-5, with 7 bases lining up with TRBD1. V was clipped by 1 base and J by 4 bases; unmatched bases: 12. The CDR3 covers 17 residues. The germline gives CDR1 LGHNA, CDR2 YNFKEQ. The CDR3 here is CASSQAQGGEWGETQYF. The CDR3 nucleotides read TGTGCCAGCAGCCAAGCCCAAGGGGGCGAATGGGGAGAGACCCAGTACTTC.

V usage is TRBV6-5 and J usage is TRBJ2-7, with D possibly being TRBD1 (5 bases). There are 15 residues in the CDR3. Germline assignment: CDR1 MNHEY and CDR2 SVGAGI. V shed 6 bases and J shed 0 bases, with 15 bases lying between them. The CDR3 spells CASSPDRTNSYEQYF. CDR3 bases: TGTGCCAGCAGCCCCGACAGAACCAACTCCTACGAGCAGTACTTC.

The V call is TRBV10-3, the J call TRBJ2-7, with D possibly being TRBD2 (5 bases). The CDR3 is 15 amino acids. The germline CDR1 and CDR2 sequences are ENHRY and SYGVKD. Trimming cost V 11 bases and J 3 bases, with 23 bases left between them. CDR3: CAAQDREGLFYEQYF. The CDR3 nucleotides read TGTGCCGCTCAAGACCGTGAGGGCCTTTTCTACGAGCAGTACTTC.

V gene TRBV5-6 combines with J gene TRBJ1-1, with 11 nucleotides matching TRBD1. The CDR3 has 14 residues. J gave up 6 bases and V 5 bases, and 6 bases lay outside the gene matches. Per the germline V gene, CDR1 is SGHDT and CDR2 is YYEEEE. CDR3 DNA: TGTGCCAGCAGTATAGGACAGGGGGCATCTGAAGCTTTCTTT. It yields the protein CASSIGQGASEAFF.

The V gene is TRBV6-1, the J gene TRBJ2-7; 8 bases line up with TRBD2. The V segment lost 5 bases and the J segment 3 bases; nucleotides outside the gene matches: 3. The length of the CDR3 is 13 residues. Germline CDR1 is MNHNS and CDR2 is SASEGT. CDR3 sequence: CASSQGTSYEQYF. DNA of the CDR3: TGTGCCAGCAGTCAAGGGACTAGCTACGAGCAGTACTTC.

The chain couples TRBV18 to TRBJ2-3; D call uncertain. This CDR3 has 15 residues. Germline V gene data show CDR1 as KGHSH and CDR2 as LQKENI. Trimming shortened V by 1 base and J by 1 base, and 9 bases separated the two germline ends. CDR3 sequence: CASSPRLTGTDTQYF. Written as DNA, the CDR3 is TGTGCCAGCTCACCACGATTGACTGGCACAGATACGCAGTATTTT.

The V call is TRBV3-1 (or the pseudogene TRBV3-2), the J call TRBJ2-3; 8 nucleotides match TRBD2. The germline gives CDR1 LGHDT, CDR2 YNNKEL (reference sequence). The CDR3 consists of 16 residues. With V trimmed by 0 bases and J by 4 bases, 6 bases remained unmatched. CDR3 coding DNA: TGTGCCAGCAGCCAAGATAAACGGGGGGGCCCAGATACGCAGTATTTT. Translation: CASSQDKRGGPDTQYF.

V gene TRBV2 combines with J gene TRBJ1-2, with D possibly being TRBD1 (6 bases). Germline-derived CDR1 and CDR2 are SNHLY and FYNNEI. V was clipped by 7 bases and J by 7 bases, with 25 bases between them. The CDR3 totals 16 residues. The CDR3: CASMGAPDRRLRGYTF. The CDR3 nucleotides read TGTGCCAGCATGGGGGCCCCAGACAGACGACTCCGTGGCTACACCTTC.

CDR3 bases: TGTGCCAGCAGCTTAGGGGGACAGGGCTACAATGAGCAGTTCTTC. This encodes CASSLGGQGYNEQFF. J is TRBJ2-1 and V is TRBV7-2; TRBD1 aligns across 9 bases. This CDR3 spans 15 amino acids. The trim removed 1 base at V and 3 bases at J, leaving 1 base unmatched. CDR1 and CDR2 from the germline V gene are SGHTA and FQGNSA.

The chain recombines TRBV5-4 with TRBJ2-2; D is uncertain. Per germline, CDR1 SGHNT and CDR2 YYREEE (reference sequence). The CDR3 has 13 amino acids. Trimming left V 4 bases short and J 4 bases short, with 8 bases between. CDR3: CASSPKFTGELFF. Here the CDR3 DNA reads TGTGCCAGCAGCCCTAAGTTCACCGGGGAGCTGTTTTTT.

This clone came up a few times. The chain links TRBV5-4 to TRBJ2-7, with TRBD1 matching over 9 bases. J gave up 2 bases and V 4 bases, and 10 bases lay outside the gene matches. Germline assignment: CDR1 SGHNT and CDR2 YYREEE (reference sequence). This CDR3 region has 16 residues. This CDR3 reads CASSATGGGSPYEQYF. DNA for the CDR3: TGTGCCAGCAGCGCTACAGGGGGCGGCAGCCCCTACGAGCAGTACTTC.

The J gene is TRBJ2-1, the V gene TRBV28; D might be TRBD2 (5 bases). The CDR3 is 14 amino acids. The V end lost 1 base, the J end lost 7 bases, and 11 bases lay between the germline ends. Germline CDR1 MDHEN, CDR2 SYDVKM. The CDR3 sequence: CASSLFPGNNEQFF. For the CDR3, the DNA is TGTGCCAGCAGTTTATTCCCGGGGAATAATGAGCAGTTCTTC.

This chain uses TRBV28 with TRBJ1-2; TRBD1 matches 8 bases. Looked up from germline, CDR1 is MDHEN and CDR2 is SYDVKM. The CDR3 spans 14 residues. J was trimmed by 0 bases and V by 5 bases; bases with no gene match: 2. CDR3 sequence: CASSGGQANYGYTF. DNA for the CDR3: TGTGCCAGCAGTGGGGGACAGGCTAACTATGGCTACACCTTC.

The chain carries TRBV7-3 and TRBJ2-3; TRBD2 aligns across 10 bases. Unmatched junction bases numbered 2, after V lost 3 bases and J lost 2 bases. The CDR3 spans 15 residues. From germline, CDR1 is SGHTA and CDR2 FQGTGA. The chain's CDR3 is CASSLSGRATDTQYF. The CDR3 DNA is TGTGCCAGCAGCTTGAGCGGGAGGGCCACAGATACGCAGTATTTT.

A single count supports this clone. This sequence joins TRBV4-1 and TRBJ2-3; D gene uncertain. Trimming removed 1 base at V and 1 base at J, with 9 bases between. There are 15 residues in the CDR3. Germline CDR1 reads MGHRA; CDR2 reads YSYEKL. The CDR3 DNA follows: TGCGCCAGCAGCCAAGTTCAAGGAGGCACAGATACGCAGTATTTT. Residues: CASSQVQGGTDTQYF.

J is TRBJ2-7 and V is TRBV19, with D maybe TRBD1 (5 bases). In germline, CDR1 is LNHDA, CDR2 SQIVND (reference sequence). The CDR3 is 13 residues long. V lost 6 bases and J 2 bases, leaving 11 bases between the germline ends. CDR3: CASRLTETYEQYF. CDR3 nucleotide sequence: TGTGCCAGTAGATTGACAGAGACCTACGAGCAGTACTTC. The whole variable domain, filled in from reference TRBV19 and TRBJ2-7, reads DGGITQSPKYLFRKEGQNVTLSCEQNLNHDAMYWYRQDPGQGLRLIYYSQIVNDFQKGDIAEGYSVSREKKESFPLTVTSAQKNPTAFYLCASRLTETYEQYFGPGTRLTVT.

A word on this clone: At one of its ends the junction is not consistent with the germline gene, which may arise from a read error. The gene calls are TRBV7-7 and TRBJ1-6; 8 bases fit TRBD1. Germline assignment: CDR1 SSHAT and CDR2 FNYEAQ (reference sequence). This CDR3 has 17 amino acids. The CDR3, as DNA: TGTGCTAGCAGCTTACCCGCAGGGGGCTATGGTAATTCACCCCTCCACTTT. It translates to CASSLPAGGYGNSPLHF.

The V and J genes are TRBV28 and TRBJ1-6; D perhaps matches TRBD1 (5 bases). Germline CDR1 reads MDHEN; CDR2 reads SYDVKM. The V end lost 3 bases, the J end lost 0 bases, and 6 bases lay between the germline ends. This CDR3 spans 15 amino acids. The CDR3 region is CASSLGGSYNSPLHF. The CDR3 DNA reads TGTGCCAGCAGTTTGGGGGGCTCCTATAATTCACCCCTCCACTTT.

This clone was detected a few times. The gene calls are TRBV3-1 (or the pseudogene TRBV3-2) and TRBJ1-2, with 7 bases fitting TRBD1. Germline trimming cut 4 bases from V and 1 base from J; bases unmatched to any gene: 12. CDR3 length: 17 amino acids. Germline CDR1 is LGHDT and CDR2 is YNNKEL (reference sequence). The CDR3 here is CASSPDRVGFGNYGYTF. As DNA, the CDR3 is TGTGCCAGCAGCCCTGACAGGGTGGGTTTCGGTAACTATGGCTACACCTTC.

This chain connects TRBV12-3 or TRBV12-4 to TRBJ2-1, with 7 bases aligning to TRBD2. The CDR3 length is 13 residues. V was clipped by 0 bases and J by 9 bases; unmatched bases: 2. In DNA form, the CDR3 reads TGTGCCAGCAGTTTAGCGGGGAGGGGTGAGCAGTTCTTC. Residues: CASSLAGRGEQFF.

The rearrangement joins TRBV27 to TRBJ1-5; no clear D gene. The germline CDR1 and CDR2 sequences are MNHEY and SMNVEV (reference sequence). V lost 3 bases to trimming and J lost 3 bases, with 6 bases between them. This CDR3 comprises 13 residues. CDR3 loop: CASSFAVNQPQHF. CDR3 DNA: TGTGCCAGCAGTTTCGCAGTCAATCAGCCCCAGCATTTT.